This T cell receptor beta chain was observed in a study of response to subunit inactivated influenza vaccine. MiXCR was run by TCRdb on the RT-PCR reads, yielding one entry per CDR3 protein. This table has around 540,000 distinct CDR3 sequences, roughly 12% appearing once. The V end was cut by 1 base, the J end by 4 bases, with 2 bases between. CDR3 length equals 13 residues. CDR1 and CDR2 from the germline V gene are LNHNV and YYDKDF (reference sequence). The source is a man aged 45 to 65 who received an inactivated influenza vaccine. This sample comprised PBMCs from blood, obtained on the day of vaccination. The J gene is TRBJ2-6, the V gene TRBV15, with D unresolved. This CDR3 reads CATSRVGANVLTF. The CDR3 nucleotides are TGTGCCACCAGCAGAGTCGGGGCCAACGTCCTGACTTTC.